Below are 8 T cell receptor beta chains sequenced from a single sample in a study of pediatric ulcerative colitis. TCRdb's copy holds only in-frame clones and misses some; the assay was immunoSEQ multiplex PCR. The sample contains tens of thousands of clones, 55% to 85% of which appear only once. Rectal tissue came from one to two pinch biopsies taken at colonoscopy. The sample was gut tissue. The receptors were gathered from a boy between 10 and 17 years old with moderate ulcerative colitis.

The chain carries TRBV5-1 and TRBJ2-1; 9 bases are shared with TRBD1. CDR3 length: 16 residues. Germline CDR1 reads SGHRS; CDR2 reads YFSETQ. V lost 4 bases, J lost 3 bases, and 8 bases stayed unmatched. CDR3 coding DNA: TGCGCCAGCAGCCCACAGGGGACAGGGTACTACAATGAGCAGTTCTTC. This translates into CASSPQGTGYYNEQFF.

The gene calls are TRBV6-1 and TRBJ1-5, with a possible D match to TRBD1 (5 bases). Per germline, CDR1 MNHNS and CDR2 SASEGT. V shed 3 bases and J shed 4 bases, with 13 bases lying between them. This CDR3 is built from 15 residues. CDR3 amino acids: CASSDPGLQNQPQHF. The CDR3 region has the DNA TGTGCCAGCAGTGACCCGGGACTACAAAATCAGCCCCAGCATTTT.

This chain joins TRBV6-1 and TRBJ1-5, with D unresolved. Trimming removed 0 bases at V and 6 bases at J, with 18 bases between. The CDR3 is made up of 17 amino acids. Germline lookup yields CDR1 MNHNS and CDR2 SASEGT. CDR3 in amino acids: CASSEAIGSEGSQPQHF. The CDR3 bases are TGTGCCAGCAGTGAAGCTATAGGCAGTGAGGGAAGTCAGCCCCAGCATTTT.

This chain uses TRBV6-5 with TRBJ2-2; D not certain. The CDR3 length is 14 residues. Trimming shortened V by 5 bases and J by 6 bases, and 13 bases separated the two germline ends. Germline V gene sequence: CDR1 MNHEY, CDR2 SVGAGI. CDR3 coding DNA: TGTGCCAGCAGTCGACCCCCGGGCCCCGGGGAGCTGTTTTTT. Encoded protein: CASSRPPGPGELFF.

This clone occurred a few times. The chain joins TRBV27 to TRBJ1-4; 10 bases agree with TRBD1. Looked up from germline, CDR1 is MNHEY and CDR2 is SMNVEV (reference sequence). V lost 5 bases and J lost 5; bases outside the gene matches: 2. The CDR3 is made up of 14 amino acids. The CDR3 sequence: CASSMDRGNEKLFF. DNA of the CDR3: TGTGCCAGCAGTATGGACAGGGGGAATGAAAAACTGTTTTTT.

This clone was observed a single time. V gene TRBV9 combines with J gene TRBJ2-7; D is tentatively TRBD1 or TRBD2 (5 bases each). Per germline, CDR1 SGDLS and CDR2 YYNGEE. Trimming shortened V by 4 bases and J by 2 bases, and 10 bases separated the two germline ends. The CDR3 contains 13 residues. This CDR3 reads CASSPRGAYEQYF. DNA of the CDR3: TGTGCCAGCAGCCCACGAGGGGCCTACGAGCAGTACTTC.

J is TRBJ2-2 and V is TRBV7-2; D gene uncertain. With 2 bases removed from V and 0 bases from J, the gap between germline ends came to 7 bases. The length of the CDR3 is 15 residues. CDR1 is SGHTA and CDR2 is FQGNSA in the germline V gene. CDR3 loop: CASSLLPSNTGELFF. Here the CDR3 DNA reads TGTGCCAGCAGCTTACTCCCGTCGAACACCGGGGAGCTGTTTTTT.

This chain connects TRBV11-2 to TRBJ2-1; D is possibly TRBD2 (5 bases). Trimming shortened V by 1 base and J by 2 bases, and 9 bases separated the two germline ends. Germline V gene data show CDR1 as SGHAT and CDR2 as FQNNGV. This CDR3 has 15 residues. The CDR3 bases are TGTGCCAGCAGCTTAGGGCTAGCAGCCTACAATGAGCAGTTCTTC. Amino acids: CASSLGLAAYNEQFF.